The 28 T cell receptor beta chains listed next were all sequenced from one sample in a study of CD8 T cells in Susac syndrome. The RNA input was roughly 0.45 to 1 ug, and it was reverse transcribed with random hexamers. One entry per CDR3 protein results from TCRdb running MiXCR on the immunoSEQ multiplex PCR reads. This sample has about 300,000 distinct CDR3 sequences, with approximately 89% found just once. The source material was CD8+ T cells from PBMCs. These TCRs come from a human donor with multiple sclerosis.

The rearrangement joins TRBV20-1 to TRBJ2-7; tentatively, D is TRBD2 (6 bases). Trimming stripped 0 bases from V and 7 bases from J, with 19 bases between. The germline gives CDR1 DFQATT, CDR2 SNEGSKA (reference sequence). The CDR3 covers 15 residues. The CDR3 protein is CSARDLAGPWWEQYF. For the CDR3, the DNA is TGCAGTGCTAGAGATTTGGCGGGGCCTTGGTGGGAGCAGTACTTC.

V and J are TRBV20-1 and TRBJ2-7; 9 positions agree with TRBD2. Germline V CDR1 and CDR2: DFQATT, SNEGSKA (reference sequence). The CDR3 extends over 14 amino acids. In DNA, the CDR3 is TGCAGTACTAGAGACGGCGGGGGGGCTGAGGAGCAGTACGTC. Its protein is CSTRDGGGAEEQYV.

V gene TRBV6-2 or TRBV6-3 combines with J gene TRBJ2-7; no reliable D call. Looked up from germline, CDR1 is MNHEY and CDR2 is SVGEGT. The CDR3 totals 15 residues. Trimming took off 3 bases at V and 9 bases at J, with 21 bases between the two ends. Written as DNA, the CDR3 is TGTGCCAGCAGTTATCCGGTGGACCGTACCGCGTGGCAGTACTTC. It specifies CASSYPVDRTAWQYF.

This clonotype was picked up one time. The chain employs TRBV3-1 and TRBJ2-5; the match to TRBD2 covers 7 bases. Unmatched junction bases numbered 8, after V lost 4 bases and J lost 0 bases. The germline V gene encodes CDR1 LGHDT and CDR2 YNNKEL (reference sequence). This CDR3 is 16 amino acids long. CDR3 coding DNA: TGTGCCAGCAGCCCCCTTGGCGGGGGAGACCAAGAGACCCAGTACTTC. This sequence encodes CASSPLGGGDQETQYF.

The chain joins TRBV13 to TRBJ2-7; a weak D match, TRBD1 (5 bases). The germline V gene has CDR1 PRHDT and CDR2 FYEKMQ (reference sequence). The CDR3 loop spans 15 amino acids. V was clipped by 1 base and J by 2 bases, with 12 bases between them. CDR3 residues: CASSLVKGSPYEQYF. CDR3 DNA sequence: TGTGCCAGCAGCTTAGTGAAGGGGTCCCCCTACGAGCAGTACTTC. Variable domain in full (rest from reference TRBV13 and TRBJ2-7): AAGVIQSPRHLIKEKRETATLKCYPIPRHDTVYWYQQGPGQDPQFLISFYEKMQSDKGSIPDRFSAQQFSDYHSELNMSSLELGDSALYFCASSLVKGSPYEQYFGPGTRLTVT.

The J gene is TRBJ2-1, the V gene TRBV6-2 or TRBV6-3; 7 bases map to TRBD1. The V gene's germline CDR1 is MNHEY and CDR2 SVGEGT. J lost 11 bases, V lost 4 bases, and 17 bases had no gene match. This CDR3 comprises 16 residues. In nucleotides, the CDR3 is TGTGCCAGCAGTTTCCCCCTCGGGACAGCATCTATTAAGCAGTTCTTC. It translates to CASSFPLGTASIKQFF.

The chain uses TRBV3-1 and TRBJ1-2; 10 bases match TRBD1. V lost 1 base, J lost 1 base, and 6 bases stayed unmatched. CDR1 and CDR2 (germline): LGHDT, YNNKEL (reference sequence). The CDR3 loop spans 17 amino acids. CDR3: CASSQVRDRGLNYGYTF. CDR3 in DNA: TGTGCCAGCAGCCAAGTCCGGGACAGGGGACTTAACTATGGCTACACCTTC.

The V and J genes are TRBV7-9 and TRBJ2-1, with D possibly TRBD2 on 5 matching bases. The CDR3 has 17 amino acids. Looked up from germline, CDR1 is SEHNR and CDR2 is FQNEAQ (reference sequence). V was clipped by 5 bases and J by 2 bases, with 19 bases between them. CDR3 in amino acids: CASSRALLVYPYNEQFF. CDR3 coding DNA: TGTGCCAGCAGCCGAGCCTTACTAGTTTACCCCTACAATGAGCAGTTCTTC.

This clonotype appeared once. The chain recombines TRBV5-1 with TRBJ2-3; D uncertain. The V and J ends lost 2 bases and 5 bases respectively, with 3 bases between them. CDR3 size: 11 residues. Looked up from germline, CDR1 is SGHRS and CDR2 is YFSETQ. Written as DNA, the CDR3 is TGCGCCAGCAGCTTCAGAGATACGCAGTATTTT. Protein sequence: CASSFRDTQYF.

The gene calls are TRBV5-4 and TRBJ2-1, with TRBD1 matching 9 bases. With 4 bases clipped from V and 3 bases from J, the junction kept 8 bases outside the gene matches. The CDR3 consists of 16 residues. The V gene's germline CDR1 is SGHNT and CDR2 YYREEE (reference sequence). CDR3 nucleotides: TGTGCCAGCAGCCCCACACAGGGGGCAGTCTACAATGAGCAGTTCTTC. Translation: CASSPTQGAVYNEQFF.

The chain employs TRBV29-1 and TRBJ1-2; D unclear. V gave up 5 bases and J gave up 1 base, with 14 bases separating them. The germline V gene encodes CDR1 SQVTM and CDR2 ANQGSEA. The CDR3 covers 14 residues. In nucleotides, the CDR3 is TGCAGCGTTCCGAGCCAGCGGAATAACTATGGCTACACCTTC. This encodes CSVPSQRNNYGYTF.

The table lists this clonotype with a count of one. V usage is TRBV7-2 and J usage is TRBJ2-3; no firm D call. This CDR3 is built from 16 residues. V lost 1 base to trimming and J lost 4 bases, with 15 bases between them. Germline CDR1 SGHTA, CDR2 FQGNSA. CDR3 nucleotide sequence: TGTGCCAGCAGCTTAGAATGGGCCCGAGTCCCAGATACGCAGTATTTT. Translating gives CASSLEWARVPDTQYF.

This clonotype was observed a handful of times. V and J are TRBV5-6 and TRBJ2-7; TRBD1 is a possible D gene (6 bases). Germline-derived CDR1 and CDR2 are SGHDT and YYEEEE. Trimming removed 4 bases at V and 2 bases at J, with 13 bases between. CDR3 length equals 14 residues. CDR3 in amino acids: CASSERQVTYEQYF. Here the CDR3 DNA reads TGTGCCAGCAGCGAGCGACAGGTTACCTACGAGCAGTACTTC. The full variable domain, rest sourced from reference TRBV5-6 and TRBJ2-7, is DAGVTQSPTHLIKTRGQQVTLRCSPKSGHDTVSWYQQALGQGPQFIFQYYEEEERQRGNFPDRFSGHQFPNYSSELNVNALLLGDSALYLCASSERQVTYEQYFGPGTRLTVT.

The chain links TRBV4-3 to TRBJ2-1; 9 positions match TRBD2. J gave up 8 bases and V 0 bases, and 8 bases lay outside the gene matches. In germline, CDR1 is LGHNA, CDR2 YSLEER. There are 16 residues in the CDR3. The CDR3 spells CASSQDTAGGQDEQFF. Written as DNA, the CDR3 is TGCGCCAGCAGCCAAGATACGGCGGGGGGGCAGGATGAGCAGTTCTTC.

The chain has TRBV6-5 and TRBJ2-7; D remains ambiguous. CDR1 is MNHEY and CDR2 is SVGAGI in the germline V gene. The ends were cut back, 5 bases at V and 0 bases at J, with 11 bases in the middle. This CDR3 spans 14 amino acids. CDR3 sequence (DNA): TGTGCCAGCAGTGCAGCCATGAGCTCCTACGAGCAGTACTTC. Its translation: CASSAAMSSYEQYF.

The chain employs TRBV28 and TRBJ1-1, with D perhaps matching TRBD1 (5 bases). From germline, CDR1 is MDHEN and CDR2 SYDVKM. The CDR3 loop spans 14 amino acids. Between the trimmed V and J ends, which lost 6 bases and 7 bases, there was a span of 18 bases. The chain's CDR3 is CASSSRGQGLEAFF. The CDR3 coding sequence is TGTGCCAGCAGCAGCCGCGGGCAGGGACTTGAAGCTTTCTTT.

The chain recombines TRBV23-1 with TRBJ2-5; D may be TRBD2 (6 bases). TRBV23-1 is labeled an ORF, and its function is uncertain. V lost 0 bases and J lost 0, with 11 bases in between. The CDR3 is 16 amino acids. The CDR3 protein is CASSQSTRDYQETQYF. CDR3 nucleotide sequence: TGCGCCAGCAGTCAATCGACCAGGGACTACCAAGAGACCCAGTACTTC.

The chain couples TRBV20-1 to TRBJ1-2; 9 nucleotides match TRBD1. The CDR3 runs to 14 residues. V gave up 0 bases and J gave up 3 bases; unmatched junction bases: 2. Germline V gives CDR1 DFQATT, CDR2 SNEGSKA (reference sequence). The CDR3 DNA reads TGCAGTGCTAGAGATCGGGACAGGGACTATGGCTACACCTTC. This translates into CSARDRDRDYGYTF.

CDR3 protein: CASSQEMVLTGKTQYF. The CDR3 DNA reads TGCGCCAGCAGCCAAGAGATGGTCCTAACGGGGAAGACCCAGTACTTC. The genes are TRBV4-3 and TRBJ2-5; TRBD2 might be the D (5 bases). Trimming stripped 0 bases from V and 6 bases from J, with 17 bases between. Germline loops: CDR1 LGHNA, CDR2 YSLEER. The CDR3 sequence is 16 residues long.

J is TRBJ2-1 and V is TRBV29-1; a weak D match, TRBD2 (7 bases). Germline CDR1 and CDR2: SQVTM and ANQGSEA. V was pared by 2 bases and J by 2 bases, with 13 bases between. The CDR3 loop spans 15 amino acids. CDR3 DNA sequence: TGCAGCGTTGAATACGGCGGGGGCCCCTACAATGAGCAGTTCTTC. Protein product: CSVEYGGGPYNEQFF.

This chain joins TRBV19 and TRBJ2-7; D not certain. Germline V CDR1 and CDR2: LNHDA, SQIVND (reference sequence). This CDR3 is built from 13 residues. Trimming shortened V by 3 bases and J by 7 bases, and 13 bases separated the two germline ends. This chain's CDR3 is CASSISPDTEQYF. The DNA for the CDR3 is TGTGCCAGTAGTATCTCACCCGACACGGAGCAGTACTTC.

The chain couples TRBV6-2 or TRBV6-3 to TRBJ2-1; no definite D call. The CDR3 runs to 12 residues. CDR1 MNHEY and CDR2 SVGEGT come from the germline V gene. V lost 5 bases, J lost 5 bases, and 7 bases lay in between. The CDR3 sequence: CASSQRNNEQFF. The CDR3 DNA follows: TGTGCCAGCAGTCAAAGGAACAATGAGCAGTTCTTC.

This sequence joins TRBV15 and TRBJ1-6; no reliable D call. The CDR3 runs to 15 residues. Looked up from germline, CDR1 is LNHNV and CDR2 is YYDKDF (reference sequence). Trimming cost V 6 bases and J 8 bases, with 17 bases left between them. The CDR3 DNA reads TGTGCCACCAGAAAAAGGAGATCGGCTGATTCACCCCTCCACTTT. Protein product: CATRKRRSADSPLHF.

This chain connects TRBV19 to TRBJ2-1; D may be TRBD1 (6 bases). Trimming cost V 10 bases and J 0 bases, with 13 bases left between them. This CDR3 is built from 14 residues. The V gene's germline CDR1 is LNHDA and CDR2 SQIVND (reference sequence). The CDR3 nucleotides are TGTGCCACCAATACAGGGAGCTCCTACAATGAGCAGTTCTTC. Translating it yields CATNTGSSYNEQFF.

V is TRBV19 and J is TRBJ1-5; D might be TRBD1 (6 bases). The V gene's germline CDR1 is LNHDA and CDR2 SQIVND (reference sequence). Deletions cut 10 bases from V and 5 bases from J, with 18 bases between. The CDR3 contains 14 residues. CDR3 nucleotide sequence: TGTGCCACCAATGGACAGACCCTCCATCAGCCCCAGCATTTT. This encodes CATNGQTLHQPQHF.

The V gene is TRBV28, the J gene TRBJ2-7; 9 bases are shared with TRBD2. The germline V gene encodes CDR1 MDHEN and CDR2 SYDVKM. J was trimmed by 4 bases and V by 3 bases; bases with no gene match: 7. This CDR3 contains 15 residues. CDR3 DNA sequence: TGTGCCAGCAGTTTTACAGCTAGCGGGGAGTACGAGCAGTACTTC. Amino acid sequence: CASSFTASGEYEQYF. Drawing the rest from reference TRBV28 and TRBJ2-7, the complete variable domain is DVKVTQSSRYLVKRTGEKVFLECVQDMDHENMFWYRQDPGLGLRLIYFSYDVKMKEKGDIPEGYSVSREKKERFSLILESASTNQTSMYLCASSFTASGEYEQYFGPGTRLTVT.

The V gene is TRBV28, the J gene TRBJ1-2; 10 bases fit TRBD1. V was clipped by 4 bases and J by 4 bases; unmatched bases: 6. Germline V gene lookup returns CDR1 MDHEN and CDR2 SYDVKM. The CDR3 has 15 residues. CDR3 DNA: TGTGCCAGCAGTTGGACAGGGGGTACCGCCTATGGCTACACCTTC. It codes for CASSWTGGTAYGYTF.

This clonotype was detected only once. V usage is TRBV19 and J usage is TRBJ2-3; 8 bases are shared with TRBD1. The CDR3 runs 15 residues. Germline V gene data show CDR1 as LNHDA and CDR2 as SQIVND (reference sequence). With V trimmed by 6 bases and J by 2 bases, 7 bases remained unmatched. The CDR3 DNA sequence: TGTGCCAGTAGCTCGGACAGGGCGTTCACAGATACGCAGTATTTT. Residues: CASSSDRAFTDTQYF.